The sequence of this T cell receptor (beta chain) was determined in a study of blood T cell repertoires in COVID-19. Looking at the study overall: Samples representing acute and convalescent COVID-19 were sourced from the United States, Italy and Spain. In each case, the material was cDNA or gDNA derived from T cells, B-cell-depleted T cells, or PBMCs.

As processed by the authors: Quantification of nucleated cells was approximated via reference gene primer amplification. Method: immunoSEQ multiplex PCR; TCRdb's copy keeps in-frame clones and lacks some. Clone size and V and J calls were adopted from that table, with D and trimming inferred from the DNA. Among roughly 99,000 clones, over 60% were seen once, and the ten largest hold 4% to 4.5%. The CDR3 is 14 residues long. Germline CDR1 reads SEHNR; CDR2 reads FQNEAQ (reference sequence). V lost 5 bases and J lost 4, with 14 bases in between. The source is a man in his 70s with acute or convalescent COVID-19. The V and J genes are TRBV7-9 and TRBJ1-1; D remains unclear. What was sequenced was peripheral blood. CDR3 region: CASSLREGGTEAFF. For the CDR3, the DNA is TGTGCCAGCAGCCTCCGCGAGGGTGGCACTGAAGCTTTCTTT.